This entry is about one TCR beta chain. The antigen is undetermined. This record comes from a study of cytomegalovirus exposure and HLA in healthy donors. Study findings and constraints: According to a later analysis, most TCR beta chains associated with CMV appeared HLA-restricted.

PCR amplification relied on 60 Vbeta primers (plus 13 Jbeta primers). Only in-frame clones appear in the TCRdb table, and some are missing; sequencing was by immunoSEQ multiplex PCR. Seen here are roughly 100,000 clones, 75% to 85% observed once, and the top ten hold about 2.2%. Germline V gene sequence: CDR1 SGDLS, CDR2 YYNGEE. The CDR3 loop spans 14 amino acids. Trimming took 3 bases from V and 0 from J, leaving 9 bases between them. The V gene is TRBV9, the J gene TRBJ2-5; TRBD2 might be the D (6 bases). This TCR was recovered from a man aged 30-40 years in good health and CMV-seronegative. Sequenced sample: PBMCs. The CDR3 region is CASSGGEYQETQYF. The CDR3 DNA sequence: TGTGCCAGCAGCGGGGGGGAGTACCAAGAGACCCAGTACTTC. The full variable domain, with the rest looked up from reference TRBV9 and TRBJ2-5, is DSGVTQTPKHLITATGQRVTLRCSPRSGDLSVYWYQQSLDQGLQFLIQYYNGEERAKGNILERFSAQQFPDLHSELNLSSLELGDSALYFCASSGGEYQETQYFGPGTRLLVL.